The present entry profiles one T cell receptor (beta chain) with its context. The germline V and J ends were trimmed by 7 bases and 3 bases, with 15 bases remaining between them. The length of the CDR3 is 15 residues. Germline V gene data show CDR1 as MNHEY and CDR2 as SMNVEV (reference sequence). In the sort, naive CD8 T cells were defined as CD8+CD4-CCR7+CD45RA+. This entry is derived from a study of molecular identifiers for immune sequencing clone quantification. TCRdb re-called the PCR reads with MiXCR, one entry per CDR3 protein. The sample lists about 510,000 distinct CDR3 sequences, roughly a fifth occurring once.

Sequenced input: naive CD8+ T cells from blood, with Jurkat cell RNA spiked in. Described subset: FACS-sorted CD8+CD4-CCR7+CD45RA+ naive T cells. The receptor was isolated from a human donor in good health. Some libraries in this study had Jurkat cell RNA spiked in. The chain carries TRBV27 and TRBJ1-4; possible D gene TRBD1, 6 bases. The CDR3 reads CASKRQGISNEKLFF. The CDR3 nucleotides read TGTGCCAGCAAACGCCAGGGGATATCTAATGAAAAACTGTTTTTT.